The next 16 T cell receptor beta chains were all read from a single sample in a study of blood T cell repertoires in COVID-19. Clones were sequenced by immunoSEQ multiplex PCR, and TCRdb holds only the in-frame ones, with some missing. In the table there are approximately 120,000 clones, 88% of which are singletons. Sample: peripheral blood. Receptors were obtained from an elderly woman with acute or convalescent COVID-19.

This rearrangement joins TRBV5-1 to TRBJ2-2; no firm D call. Germline CDR1 is SGHRS and CDR2 is YFSETQ. The CDR3 length is 12 residues. V lost 4 bases, J lost 2 bases, and 3 bases lay in between. For the CDR3, the DNA is TGCGCCAGCAGCCTCAACACCGGGGAGCTGTTTTTT. This encodes CASSLNTGELFF. Full variable domain (rest looked up from reference TRBV5-1 and TRBJ2-2): KAGVTQTPRYLIKTRGQQVTLSCSPISGHRSVSWYQQTPGQGLQFLFEYFSETQRNKGNFPGRFSGRQFSNSRSEMNVSTLELGDSALYLCASSLNTGELFFGEGSRLTVL.

The chain employs TRBV6-6 and TRBJ2-7; TRBD1 matches at 7 bases. The CDR3 is 13 residues long. Trimming removed 7 bases from V and 2 bases from J; junction bases left unmatched: 5. Germline values: CDR1 MNHNY, CDR2 SVGAGI (reference sequence). The CDR3 spells CASTRDRAYEQYF. CDR3 in DNA: TGTGCCAGCACCCGGGACAGAGCCTACGAGCAGTACTTC.

This clone was seen only a few times. The chain recombines TRBV7-9 with TRBJ1-5; TRBD1 agrees at 12 bases. Germline CDR1 and CDR2: SEHNR and FQNEAQ (reference sequence). The J segment lost 6 bases and the V segment lost 3 bases, leaving 3 bases of the junction unmatched. This CDR3 has 15 residues. DNA of the CDR3: TGTGCCAGCAGCTTTGGGACAGGGGGCAGTCAGCCCCAGCATTTT. As protein: CASSFGTGGSQPQHF.

The V and J genes are TRBV29-1 and TRBJ1-1, with D unclear. CDR1 and CDR2 from the germline V gene are SQVTM and ANQGSEA. The CDR3 spans 14 residues. Trimming took off 3 bases at V and 3 bases at J, with 14 bases between the two ends. CDR3 nucleotide sequence: TGCAGCGTTGAGAGACCCCGGAGGGACACTGAAGCTTTCTTT. It encodes CSVERPRRDTEAFF.

This clone was detected once. The CDR3 DNA is TGTGCCAGCAGCTTGGGTGGTCACGGGACTGAAGCTTTCTTT. This codes for CASSLGGHGTEAFF. This chain connects TRBV5-5 to TRBJ1-1; unclear D gene. From germline, CDR1 is SGHKS and CDR2 YYEKEE (reference sequence). The V end lost 0 bases, the J end lost 5 bases, and 11 bases lay between the germline ends. The CDR3 totals 14 residues.

CDR3 in amino acids: CASTSYRRVSNQPQHF. CDR3 coding DNA: TGTGCCAGTACCTCCTATAGGAGGGTCAGCAATCAGCCCCAGCATTTT. The J gene is TRBJ1-5, the V gene TRBV19, with no clear D. V lost 7 bases and J 1 base, leaving 17 bases between the germline ends. The CDR3 has 16 amino acids. Germline V gives CDR1 LNHDA, CDR2 SQIVND (reference sequence).

The chain recombines TRBV7-3 with TRBJ2-3, with no clear D. Germline CDR1 reads SGHTA; CDR2 reads FQGTGA. V shed 2 bases and J shed 2 bases, with 8 bases lying between them. This CDR3 comprises 14 residues. Written as DNA, the CDR3 is TGTGCCAGCAGCTTAGGCCTTACCACAGATACGCAGTATTTT. It codes for CASSLGLTTDTQYF.

This chain links TRBV3-1 (or the pseudogene TRBV3-2) with TRBJ2-5, with D perhaps TRBD2 (6 bases). The CDR3 loop spans 16 amino acids. The V end lost 1 base, the J end lost 1 base, and 13 bases lay between the germline ends. Germline assignment: CDR1 LGHDT and CDR2 YNNKEL (reference sequence). CDR3 sequence (DNA): TGTGCCAGCAGCCAAGCGGCATGGGGGGTCCAAGAGACCCAGTACTTC. Protein product: CASSQAAWGVQETQYF.

V is TRBV5-1 and J is TRBJ2-2; 9 nucleotides match TRBD1. The CDR3 consists of 16 residues. After removal of 4 bases from V and 6 bases from J, the junction contained 10 bases not matched to a gene. The germline CDR1 and CDR2 sequences are SGHRS and YFSETQ. CDR3 protein: CASSPGQGTVAGELFF. In nucleotides, the CDR3 is TGCGCCAGCAGCCCCGGACAGGGGACGGTGGCCGGGGAGCTGTTTTTT.

V and J are TRBV27 and TRBJ2-7; TRBD2 matches 9 bases. The CDR3 has 15 amino acids. The V and J ends lost 6 bases and 2 bases, in that order; junction bases with no gene match: 8. Germline-derived CDR1 and CDR2 are MNHEY and SMNVEV (reference sequence). The CDR3 nucleotides read TGTGCCAGCAGCCTTAGCGGGAGACCTACCTACGAGCAGTACTTC. Its translation: CASSLSGRPTYEQYF.

This clone was recorded a few times. V is TRBV19 and J is TRBJ1-5, with D possibly matching TRBD1 (5 bases). The length of the CDR3 is 15 residues. Germline V gene sequence: CDR1 LNHDA, CDR2 SQIVND (reference sequence). Trimming took off 5 bases at V and 2 bases at J, with 13 bases between the two ends. The CDR3 DNA is TGTGCCAGTAGTCCCCAAAAGACAGGCAATCAGCCCCAGCATTTT. This translates into CASSPQKTGNQPQHF.

The chain combines TRBV19 with TRBJ1-2, with a weak D call TRBD1 (6 bases). There are 18 residues in the CDR3. Per the germline V gene, CDR1 is LNHDA and CDR2 is SQIVND (reference sequence). Trimming removed 4 bases from V and 0 bases from J, with 21 bases in between. CDR3 residues: CASSTTRGAVTANYGYTF. The DNA for the CDR3 is TGTGCCAGTAGTACTACCCGGGGGGCGGTAACTGCTAACTATGGCTACACCTTC.

This clone is medium-sized (0.01 to 0.1%) within its sample. The V and J genes are TRBV9 and TRBJ2-2, with 8 bases lining up with TRBD1. CDR1 is SGDLS, CDR2 YYNGEE, per germline. The trim removed 1 base at V and 1 base at J, leaving 3 bases unmatched. This CDR3 comprises 16 residues. CDR3 amino acids: CASSVRTGMNTGELFF. The CDR3 DNA sequence: TGTGCCAGCAGCGTACGGACAGGGATGAACACCGGGGAGCTGTTTTTT.

The J gene is TRBJ2-3, the V gene TRBV7-3; 7 nucleotides agree with TRBD2. Germline CDR1 and CDR2: SGHTA and FQGTGA. The CDR3 is 16 residues long. The V gene end was trimmed by 1 base and the J gene end by 2 bases; junction bases not matched to a gene: 6. This CDR3 is CASSLRAGAFTDTQYF. CDR3 coding DNA: TGTGCCAGCAGCTTAAGGGCGGGAGCGTTCACAGATACGCAGTATTTT.

Here the CDR3 DNA reads TGTGCCAGTAGTCTACGGCAGGGTTTCTCTGGAAACACCATATATTTT. Protein product: CASSLRQGFSGNTIYF. The chain carries TRBV19 and TRBJ1-3, with D possibly matching TRBD1 (5 bases). Trimming removed 5 bases from V and 0 bases from J, with 14 bases in between. CDR1 is LNHDA, CDR2 SQIVND, per germline (reference sequence). This CDR3 comprises 16 residues. Full variable domain (remainder filled in from reference TRBV19 and TRBJ1-3): DGGITQSPKYLFRKEGQNVTLSCEQNLNHDAMYWYRQDPGQGLRLIYYSQIVNDFQKGDIAEGYSVSREKKESFPLTVTSAQKNPTAFYLCASSLRQGFSGNTIYFGEGSWLTVV.

The chain combines TRBV2 with TRBJ2-2; 14 positions match TRBD2. Trimming cost V 6 bases and J 6 bases; bases outside gene matches: 6. The V gene's germline CDR1 is SNHLY and CDR2 FYNNEI. CDR3 length equals 16 residues. The CDR3 loop is CASSQGLAGVAGELFF. The CDR3 DNA follows: TGTGCCAGCAGCCAGGGACTAGCGGGAGTGGCCGGGGAGCTGTTTTTT.